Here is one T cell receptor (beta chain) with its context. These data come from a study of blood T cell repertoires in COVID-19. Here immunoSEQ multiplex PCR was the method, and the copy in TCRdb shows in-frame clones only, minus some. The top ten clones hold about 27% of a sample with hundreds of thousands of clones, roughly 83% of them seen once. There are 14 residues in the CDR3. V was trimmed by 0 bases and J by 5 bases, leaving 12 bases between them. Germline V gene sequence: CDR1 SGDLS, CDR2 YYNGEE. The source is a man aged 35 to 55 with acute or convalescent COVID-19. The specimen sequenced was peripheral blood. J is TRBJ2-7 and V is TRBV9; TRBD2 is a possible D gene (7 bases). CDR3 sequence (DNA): TGTGCCAGCAGCGTAGCGGGGGGCTACCACGAGCAGTACTTC. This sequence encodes CASSVAGGYHEQYF.